This T cell receptor (beta chain) was profiled in a study of shared clonotypes between healthy human individuals. The CDR3 is 15 residues long. V lost 5 bases and J lost 5, with 16 bases in between. Looked up from germline, CDR1 is SGHAT and CDR2 is FQNNGV. TCRdb's table, derived via immunoSEQ multiplex PCR, lists solely in-frame clones and lacks some. The table shows 600,000 to 750,000 clones, with approximately 75% occurring only once. Sequenced input: memory CD4+ T cells sorted from blood. Indicated subset: CD45RA-negative fraction. This clonotype originated in a young woman in good health. The V gene is TRBV11-2, the J gene TRBJ2-1; D may be TRBD2 (6 bases). Here the CDR3 DNA reads TGTGCCAGCAGCATCGCCGGGACTTCTAACAATGAGCAGTTCTTC. Amino acids: CASSIAGTSNNEQFF.